A single sample is the source of the 24 T cell receptor beta chains below, sequenced in a study of cytomegalovirus exposure and HLA in healthy donors. 13 Jbeta primers and 60 Vbeta primers were used for the PCR. Assay used: immunoSEQ multiplex PCR; TCRdb lists only in-frame clones, some missing. The table has 30,000 to 45,000 clones, roughly 88% seen once. Sequenced: PBMCs. These receptors originate from a woman aged 18-30 years in good health and CMV-seronegative.

V gene TRBV9 combines with J gene TRBJ2-5, with TRBD2 identical over 8 bases. Trimming removed 0 bases from V and 2 bases from J; junction bases left unmatched: 3. This CDR3 has 15 residues. Germline CDR1 is SGDLS and CDR2 is YYNGEE. The CDR3 DNA follows: TGTGCCAGCAGCGTAGATGCGGGGGGACAAGAGACCCAGTACTTC. The encoded protein is CASSVDAGGQETQYF. The full variable domain, with the rest looked up from reference TRBV9 and TRBJ2-5, is DSGVTQTPKHLITATGQRVTLRCSPRSGDLSVYWYQQSLDQGLQFLIQYYNGEERAKGNILERFSAQQFPDLHSELNLSSLELGDSALYFCASSVDAGGQETQYFGPGTRLLVL.

The chain employs TRBV7-3 and TRBJ1-3, with 7 bases aligning to TRBD1. Germline-derived CDR1 and CDR2 are SGHTA and FQGTGA. The ends lost 8 bases at V and 1 base at J; junction bases unmatched: 11. The CDR3 covers 16 residues. The chain's CDR3 is CASVQGDIISGNTIYF. As DNA, the CDR3 is TGTGCCAGCGTCCAGGGGGACATCATATCTGGAAACACCATATATTTT.

The V call is TRBV28, the J call TRBJ2-7; D gene unclear. This CDR3 has 12 residues. Trimming left V 3 bases short and J 6 bases short, with 9 bases between. Germline V gene lookup returns CDR1 MDHEN and CDR2 SYDVKM. The CDR3 DNA is TGTGCCAGCAGTTTTCAACATGTCGAGCAGTACTTC. It codes for CASSFQHVEQYF.

The chain joins TRBV9 to TRBJ2-2; 8 bases fit TRBD2. J gave up 7 bases and V 0 bases, and 8 bases lay outside the gene matches. Per germline, CDR1 SGDLS and CDR2 YYNGEE. This CDR3 comprises 16 residues. CDR3 nucleotide sequence: TGTGCCAGCAGCGTAGACGGGGGGGCGGATAGCGGGGAGCTGTTTTTT. It translates to CASSVDGGADSGELFF.

The chain joins TRBV7-9 to TRBJ2-7; D unresolved. From germline, CDR1 is SEHNR and CDR2 FQNEAQ (reference sequence). The V gene lost 3 bases and the J gene lost 0 bases, with 6 bases spanning the gap. The CDR3 covers 13 residues. The CDR3 nucleotides are TGTGCCAGCAGCTTCGACTTCTCCTACGAGCAGTACTTC. It encodes CASSFDFSYEQYF.

The rearrangement joins TRBV9 to TRBJ2-7; tentative D call: TRBD2 (6 bases). CDR1 and CDR2 (germline): SGDLS, YYNGEE. The CDR3 length is 16 residues. The V and J ends lost 4 bases and 2 bases respectively, with 19 bases between them. CDR3 protein: CASSPKDSGVPYEQYF. In DNA, the CDR3 is TGTGCCAGCAGCCCAAAGGATAGCGGAGTCCCCTACGAGCAGTACTTC.

The chain links TRBV9 to TRBJ2-4; 7 bases agree with TRBD1. The ends lost 0 bases at V and 9 bases at J; junction bases unmatched: 6. Per germline, CDR1 SGDLS and CDR2 YYNGEE. The CDR3 sequence is 14 residues long. CDR3 sequence: CASSVEAGGSIQYF. DNA for the CDR3: TGTGCCAGCAGCGTAGAGGCAGGGGGAAGCATTCAGTACTTC.

The chain joins TRBV5-5 to TRBJ2-7; TRBD2 aligns across 9 bases. Germline V gene lookup returns CDR1 SGHKS and CDR2 YYEKEE (reference sequence). V lost 5 bases to trimming and J lost 3 bases; unmatched junction nucleotides: 9. This CDR3 is 15 amino acids long. The CDR3 nucleotides are TGTGCCAGCAGACTCAGACTAGCGGAATTCTACGAGCAGTACTTC. Its protein is CASRLRLAEFYEQYF.

This rearrangement joins TRBV5-1 to TRBJ1-1; maybe TRBD1 (5 bases). Germline V lookup: CDR1 SGHRS, CDR2 YFSETQ. CDR3 length equals 17 residues. The V and J ends lost 1 base and 6 bases respectively, with 22 bases between them. This CDR3 is CASSLLNRRDLAAEAFF. CDR3 sequence (DNA): TGCGCCAGCAGCTTGCTCAATCGCCGGGACTTAGCGGCTGAAGCTTTCTTT.

The genes are TRBV15 and TRBJ1-2, with unresolved D. V shed 0 bases and J shed 5 bases, with 7 bases lying between them. The CDR3 runs to 13 residues. CDR1 is LNHNV, CDR2 YYDKDF, per germline (reference sequence). The CDR3 nucleotides are TGTGCCACCAGCAGAGATCACGGGTATGGCTACACCTTC. It yields the protein CATSRDHGYGYTF.

The rearrangement uses TRBV4-1 and TRBJ2-7; 9 bases line up with TRBD1. The CDR3 has 15 residues. The trim removed 2 bases at V and 2 bases at J, leaving 4 bases unmatched. In germline, CDR1 is MGHRA, CDR2 YSYEKL. For the CDR3, the DNA is TGCGCCAGCAGCCAACCCGGGACAGGGACCTACGAGCAGTACTTC. As protein: CASSQPGTGTYEQYF.

This chain connects TRBV7-8 to TRBJ2-3; possible D gene TRBD2, 6 bases. The germline V gene has CDR1 SGHVS and CDR2 FQNEAQ. The CDR3 sequence is 15 residues long. V lost 1 base, J lost 5 bases, and 13 bases lay in between. Written as DNA, the CDR3 is TGTGCCAGCAGCTTAGAGGAGGGCCTGGAAGATACGCAGTATTTT. As protein: CASSLEEGLEDTQYF.

V is TRBV28 and J is TRBJ1-2, with D tentatively TRBD1 (6 bases). With 3 bases removed from V and 2 bases from J, the gap between germline ends came to 7 bases. The CDR3 consists of 13 residues. Germline values: CDR1 MDHEN, CDR2 SYDVKM. The CDR3 loop reads CASSFGQNYGYTF. As DNA, the CDR3 is TGTGCCAGCAGTTTCGGACAGAACTATGGCTACACCTTC.

This clone appeared once. The rearrangement uses TRBV7-2 and TRBJ2-5, with D perhaps matching TRBD1 (6 bases). The V and J ends lost 1 base and 4 bases respectively, with 13 bases between them. The CDR3 consists of 15 residues. Per germline, CDR1 SGHTA and CDR2 FQGNSA. CDR3 nucleotides: TGTGCCAGCAGCTTAGTATACAGGGTTGGAGAGACCCAGTACTTC. Its translation: CASSLVYRVGETQYF.

This clone was found a few times. This chain joins TRBV6-5 and TRBJ2-3; D might be TRBD1 (6 bases). Germline CDR1 and CDR2: MNHEY and SVGAGI. This CDR3 contains 16 residues. V lost 2 bases, J lost 0 bases, and 12 bases lay in between. The CDR3 nucleotides are TGTGCCAGCAGTTACCGGCCGGGACAAAGCACAGATACGCAGTATTTT. This codes for CASSYRPGQSTDTQYF.

This chain connects TRBV18 to TRBJ1-1, with TRBD1 identical over 8 bases. Germline CDR1 reads KGHSH; CDR2 reads LQKENI. The CDR3 runs to 18 residues. After removal of 1 base from V and 1 base from J, the junction contained 11 bases not matched to a gene. The CDR3 region is CASSPLTLTTGENTEAFF. The CDR3, as DNA: TGTGCCAGCTCACCACTCACCCTCACGACAGGGGAGAACACTGAAGCTTTCTTT. The full variable domain, its missing parts supplied by reference TRBV18 and TRBJ1-1, is NAGVMQNPRHLVRRRGQEARLRCSPMKGHSHVYWYRQLPEEGLKFMVYLQKENIIDESGMPKERFSAEFPKEGPSILRIQQVVRGDSAAYFCASSPLTLTTGENTEAFFGQGTRLTVV.

Here the CDR3 DNA reads TGTGCCACCAGCAGAGATTACAAGAACACTGAAGCTTTCTTT. Translation gives CATSRDYKNTEAFF. The genes are TRBV15 and TRBJ1-1; D gene ambiguous. Per the germline V gene, CDR1 is LNHNV and CDR2 is YYDKDF (reference sequence). This CDR3 region has 14 residues. Trimming took 0 bases from V and 1 from J, leaving 6 bases between them. The entire variable domain, with the rest obtained from reference TRBV15 and TRBJ1-1, is as follows: DAMVIQNPRYQVTQFGKPVTLSCSQTLNHNVMYWYQQKSSQAPKLLFHYYDKDFNNEADTPDNFQSRRPNTSFCFLDIRSPGLGDTAMYLCATSRDYKNTEAFFGQGTRLTVV.

The chain joins TRBV4-1 to TRBJ2-5, with TRBD2 identical over 8 bases. The CDR3 extends over 17 amino acids. Germline values: CDR1 MGHRA, CDR2 YSYEKL. V shed 1 base, J shed 7 bases, and the junction held 14 bases outside the gene matches. In DNA form, the CDR3 reads TGCGCCAGCAGCCAAGCAGCCAGCGGGGGCCCCTATTGGACCCAGTACTTC. It translates to CASSQAASGGPYWTQYF.

This chain links TRBV2 with TRBJ2-7; weak D call: TRBD2 (5 bases). Trimming stripped 6 bases from V and 5 bases from J, with 11 bases between. Germline V gene lookup returns CDR1 SNHLY and CDR2 FYNNEI. CDR3 length equals 12 residues. CDR3 region: CASRSGVDEQYF. For the CDR3, the DNA is TGTGCCAGCAGATCCGGGGTCGACGAGCAGTACTTC. Full variable domain (missing parts from reference TRBV2 and TRBJ2-7): EPEVTQTPSHQVTQMGQEVILRCVPISNHLYFYWYRQILGQKVEFLVSFYNNEISEKSEIFDDQFSVERPDGSNFTLKIRSTKLEDSAMYFCASRSGVDEQYFGPGTRLTVT.

The chain is built from TRBV7-2 and TRBJ1-1; D is undetermined. The CDR3 totals 13 residues. V was clipped by 2 bases and J by 1 base, with 5 bases between them. Germline assignment: CDR1 SGHTA and CDR2 FQGNSA. DNA of the CDR3: TGTGCCAGCAGCTTACCACAGAACACTGAAGCTTTCTTT. It codes for CASSLPQNTEAFF.

Concerning this clone: The junction shows a germline mismatch at one end, possibly a read error. This CDR3 is CSSSSDRGAATNEKLFF. The CDR3, as DNA: TGTTCCAGCAGCTCAGACAGGGGGGCCGCAACTAATGAAAAACTGTTTTTT. The genes are TRBV7-9 and TRBJ1-4; 9 bases agree with TRBD1. This CDR3 comprises 17 residues. CDR1 SEHNR and CDR2 FQNEAQ come from the germline V gene (reference sequence).

The V and J genes are TRBV15 and TRBJ2-1, with TRBD1 as a possible D gene (6 bases). The CDR3 runs 17 residues. Germline V CDR1 and CDR2: LNHNV, YYDKDF (reference sequence). V lost 0 bases to trimming and J lost 6 bases, with 18 bases between them. The DNA for the CDR3 is TGTGCCACCAGCAGAGATCTAGGGACACCGTGGTCCAATGAGCAGTTCTTC. Protein sequence: CATSRDLGTPWSNEQFF.

The J gene is TRBJ1-5, the V gene TRBV4-1; possible D gene TRBD1, 5 bases. The germline gives CDR1 MGHRA, CDR2 YSYEKL. The CDR3 length is 17 residues. With 0 bases removed from V and 6 bases from J, the gap between germline ends came to 18 bases. In nucleotides, the CDR3 is TGCGCCAGCAGCCAAGAATTGGGGGGTGGGGTAAGTCAGCCCCAGCATTTT. This translates into CASSQELGGGVSQPQHF.

The chain links TRBV4-2 to TRBJ2-7, with D possibly being TRBD2 (6 bases). With 0 bases removed from V and 4 bases from J, the gap between germline ends came to 16 bases. Germline V gene data show CDR1 as LGHNA and CDR2 as YNFKEQ. The CDR3 has 16 residues. CDR3 in amino acids: CASSQDRSGAAYEQYF. CDR3 sequence (DNA): TGTGCCAGCAGCCAAGATCGCTCGGGAGCCGCGTACGAGCAGTACTTC.